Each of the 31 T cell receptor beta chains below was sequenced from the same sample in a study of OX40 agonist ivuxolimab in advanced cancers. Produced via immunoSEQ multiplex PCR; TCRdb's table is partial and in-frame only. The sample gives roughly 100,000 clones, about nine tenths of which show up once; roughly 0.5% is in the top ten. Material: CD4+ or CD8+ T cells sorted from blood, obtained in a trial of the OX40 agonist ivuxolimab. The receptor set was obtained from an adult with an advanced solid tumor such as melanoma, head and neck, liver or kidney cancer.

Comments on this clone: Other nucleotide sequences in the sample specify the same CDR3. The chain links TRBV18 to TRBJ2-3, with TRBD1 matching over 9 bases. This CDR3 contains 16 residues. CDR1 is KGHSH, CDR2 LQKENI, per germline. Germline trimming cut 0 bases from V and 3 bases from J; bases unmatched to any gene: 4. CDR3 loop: CASSPPTGGGTDTQYF. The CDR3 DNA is TGTGCCAGCTCACCACCGACAGGGGGTGGGACAGATACGCAGTATTTT.

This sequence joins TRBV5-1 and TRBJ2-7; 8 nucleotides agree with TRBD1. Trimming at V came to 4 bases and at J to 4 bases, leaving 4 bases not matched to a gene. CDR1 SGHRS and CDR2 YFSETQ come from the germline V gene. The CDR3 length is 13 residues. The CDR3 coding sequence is TGCGCCAGCAGCCTGGACAGGGTTTACGAGCAGTACTTC. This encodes CASSLDRVYEQYF. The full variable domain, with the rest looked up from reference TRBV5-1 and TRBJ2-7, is KAGVTQTPRYLIKTRGQQVTLSCSPISGHRSVSWYQQTPGQGLQFLFEYFSETQRNKGNFPGRFSGRQFSNSRSEMNVSTLELGDSALYLCASSLDRVYEQYFGPGTRLTVT.

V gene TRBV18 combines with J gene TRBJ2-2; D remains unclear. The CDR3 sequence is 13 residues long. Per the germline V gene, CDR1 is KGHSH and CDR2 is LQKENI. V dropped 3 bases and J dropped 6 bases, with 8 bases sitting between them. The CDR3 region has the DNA TGTGCCAGCTCACCTGGGGTGGCCGGGGAGCTGTTTTTT. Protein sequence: CASSPGVAGELFF.

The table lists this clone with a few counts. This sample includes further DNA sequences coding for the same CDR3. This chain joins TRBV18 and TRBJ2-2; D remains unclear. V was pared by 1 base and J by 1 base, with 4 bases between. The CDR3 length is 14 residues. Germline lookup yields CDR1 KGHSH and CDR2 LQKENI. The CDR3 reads CASSPRQNTGELFF. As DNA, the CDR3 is TGTGCCAGCTCACCACGACAGAACACCGGGGAGCTGTTTTTT. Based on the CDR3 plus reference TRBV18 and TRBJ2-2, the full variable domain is NAGVMQNPRHLVRRRGQEARLRCSPMKGHSHVYWYRQLPEEGLKFMVYLQKENIIDESGMPKERFSAEFPKEGPSILRIQQVVRGDSAAYFCASSPRQNTGELFFGEGSRLTVL.

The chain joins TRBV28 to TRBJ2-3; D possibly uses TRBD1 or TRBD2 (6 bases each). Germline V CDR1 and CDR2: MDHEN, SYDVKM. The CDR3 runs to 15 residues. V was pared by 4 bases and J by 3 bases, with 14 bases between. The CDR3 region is CASSSPRGPTDTQYF. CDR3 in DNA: TGTGCCAGCAGTTCCCCCCGGGGGCCTACAGATACGCAGTATTTT.

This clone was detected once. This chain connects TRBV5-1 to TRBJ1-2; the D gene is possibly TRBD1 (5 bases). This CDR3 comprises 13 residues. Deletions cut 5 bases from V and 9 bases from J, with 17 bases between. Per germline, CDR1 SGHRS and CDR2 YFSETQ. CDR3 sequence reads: CASSGVQGGRYTF. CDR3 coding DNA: TGCGCCAGCAGTGGTGTGCAGGGTGGGCGCTACACCTTC.

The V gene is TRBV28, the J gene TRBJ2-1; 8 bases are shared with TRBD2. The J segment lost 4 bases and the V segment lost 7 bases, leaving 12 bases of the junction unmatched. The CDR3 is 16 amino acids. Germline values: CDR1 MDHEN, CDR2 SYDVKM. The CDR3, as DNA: TGTGCCAGCACCCAAGGTGACAGCGGGGGATACAATGAGCAGTTCTTC. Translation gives CASTQGDSGGYNEQFF.

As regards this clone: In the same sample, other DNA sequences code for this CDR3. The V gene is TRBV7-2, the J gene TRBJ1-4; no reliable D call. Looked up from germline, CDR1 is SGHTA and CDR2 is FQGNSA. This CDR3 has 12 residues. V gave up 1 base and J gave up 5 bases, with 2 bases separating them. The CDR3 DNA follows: TGTGCCAGCAGCTTAGACAATGAAAAACTGTTTTTT. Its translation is CASSLDNEKLFF.

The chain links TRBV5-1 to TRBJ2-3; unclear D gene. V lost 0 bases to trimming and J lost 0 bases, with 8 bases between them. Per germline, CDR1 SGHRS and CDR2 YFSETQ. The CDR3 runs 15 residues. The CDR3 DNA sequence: TGCGCCAGCAGCTTGGTTGGGAAGAGCACAGATACGCAGTATTTT. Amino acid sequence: CASSLVGKSTDTQYF. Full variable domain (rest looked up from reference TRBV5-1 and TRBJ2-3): KAGVTQTPRYLIKTRGQQVTLSCSPISGHRSVSWYQQTPGQGLQFLFEYFSETQRNKGNFPGRFSGRQFSNSRSEMNVSTLELGDSALYLCASSLVGKSTDTQYFGPGTRLTVL.

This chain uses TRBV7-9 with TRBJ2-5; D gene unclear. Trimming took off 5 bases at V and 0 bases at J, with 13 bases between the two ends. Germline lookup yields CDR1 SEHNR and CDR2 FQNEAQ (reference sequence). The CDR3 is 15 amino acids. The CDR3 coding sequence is TGTGCCAGCAGCCCAACAGAAAATAACCAAGAGACCCAGTACTTC. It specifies CASSPTENNQETQYF.

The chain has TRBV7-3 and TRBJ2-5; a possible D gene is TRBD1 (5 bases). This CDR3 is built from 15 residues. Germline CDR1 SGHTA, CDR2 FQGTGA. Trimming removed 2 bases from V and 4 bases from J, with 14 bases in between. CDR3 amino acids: CASSLGSGLVETQYF. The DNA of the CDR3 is TGTGCCAGCAGCTTAGGGTCAGGGTTGGTAGAGACCCAGTACTTC.

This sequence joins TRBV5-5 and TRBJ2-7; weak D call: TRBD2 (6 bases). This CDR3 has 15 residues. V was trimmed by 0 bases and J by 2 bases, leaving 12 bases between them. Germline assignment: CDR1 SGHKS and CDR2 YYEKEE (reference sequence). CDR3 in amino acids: CASSLAMGGTYEQYF. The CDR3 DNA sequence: TGTGCCAGCAGCTTGGCTATGGGCGGGACCTACGAGCAGTACTTC.

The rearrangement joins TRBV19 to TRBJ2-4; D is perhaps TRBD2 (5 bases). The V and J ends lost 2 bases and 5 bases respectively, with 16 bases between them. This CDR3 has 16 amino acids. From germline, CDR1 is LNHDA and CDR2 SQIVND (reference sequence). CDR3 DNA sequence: TGTGCCAGTAGTATATCCGGGATCCGTAGTGAAAACATTCAGTACTTC. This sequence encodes CASSISGIRSENIQYF.

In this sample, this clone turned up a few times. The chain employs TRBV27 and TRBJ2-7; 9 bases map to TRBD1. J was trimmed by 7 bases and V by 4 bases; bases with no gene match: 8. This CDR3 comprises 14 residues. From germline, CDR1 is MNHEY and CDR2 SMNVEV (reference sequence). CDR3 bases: TGTGCCAGCAGTTCCGACAGGGGGGGAGGGGAGCAGTACTTC. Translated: CASSSDRGGGEQYF.

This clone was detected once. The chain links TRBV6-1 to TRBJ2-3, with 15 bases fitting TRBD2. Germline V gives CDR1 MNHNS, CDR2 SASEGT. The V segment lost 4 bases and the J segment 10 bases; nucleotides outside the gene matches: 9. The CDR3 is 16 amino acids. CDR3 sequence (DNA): TGTGCCAGCAGTGGTAGGACTAGCGGGGGGGTCAGTGCGCAGTATTTT. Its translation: CASSGRTSGGVSAQYF.

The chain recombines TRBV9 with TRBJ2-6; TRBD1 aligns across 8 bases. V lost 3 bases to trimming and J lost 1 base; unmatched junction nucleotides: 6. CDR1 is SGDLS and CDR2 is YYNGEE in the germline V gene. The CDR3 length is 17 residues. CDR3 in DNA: TGTGCCAGCAGCGGTTGGGACAGGAGTTCTGGGGCCAACGTCCTGACTTTC. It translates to CASSGWDRSSGANVLTF. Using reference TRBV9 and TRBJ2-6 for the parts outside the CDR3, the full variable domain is DSGVTQTPKHLITATGQRVTLRCSPRSGDLSVYWYQQSLDQGLQFLIQYYNGEERAKGNILERFSAQQFPDLHSELNLSSLELGDSALYFCASSGWDRSSGANVLTFGAGSRLTVL.

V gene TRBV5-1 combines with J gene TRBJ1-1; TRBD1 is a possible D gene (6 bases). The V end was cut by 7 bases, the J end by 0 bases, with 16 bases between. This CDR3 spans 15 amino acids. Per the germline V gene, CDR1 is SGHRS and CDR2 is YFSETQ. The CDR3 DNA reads TGCGCCAGCGCTCCGATGGACAGCTTGAACACTGAAGCTTTCTTT. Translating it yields CASAPMDSLNTEAFF.

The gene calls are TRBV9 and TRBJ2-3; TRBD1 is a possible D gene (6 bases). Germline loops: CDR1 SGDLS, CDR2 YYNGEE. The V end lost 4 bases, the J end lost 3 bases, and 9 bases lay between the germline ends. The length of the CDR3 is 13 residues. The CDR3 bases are TGTGCCAGCAGCTTACAGGGAACAGATACGCAGTATTTT. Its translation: CASSLQGTDTQYF.

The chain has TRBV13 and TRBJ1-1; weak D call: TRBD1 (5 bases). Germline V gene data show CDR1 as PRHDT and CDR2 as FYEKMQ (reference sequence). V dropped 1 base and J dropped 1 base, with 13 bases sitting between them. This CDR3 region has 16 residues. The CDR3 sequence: CASSLETASPNTEAFF. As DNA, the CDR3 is TGTGCCAGCAGCTTAGAGACAGCCTCCCCGAACACTGAAGCTTTCTTT.

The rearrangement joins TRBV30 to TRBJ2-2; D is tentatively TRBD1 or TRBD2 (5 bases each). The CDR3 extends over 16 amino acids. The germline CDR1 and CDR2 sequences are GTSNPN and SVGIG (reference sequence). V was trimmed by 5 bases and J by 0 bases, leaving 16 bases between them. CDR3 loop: CAWVLGTQTNTGELFF. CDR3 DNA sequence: TGTGCCTGGGTCCTTGGGACGCAGACGAACACCGGGGAGCTGTTTTTT.

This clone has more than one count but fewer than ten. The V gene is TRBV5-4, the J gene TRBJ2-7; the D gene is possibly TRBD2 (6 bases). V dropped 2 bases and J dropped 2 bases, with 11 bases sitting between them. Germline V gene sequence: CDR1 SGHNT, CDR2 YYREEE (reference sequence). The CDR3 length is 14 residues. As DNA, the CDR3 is TGTGCCAGCAGCTTCGGGGGTTCGGCCTACGAGCAGTACTTC. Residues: CASSFGGSAYEQYF.

CDR3 in amino acids: CASSIGDSRLNQPQHF. The CDR3, as DNA: TGTGCCAGTAGTATAGGGGACAGTAGATTAAATCAGCCCCAGCATTTT. This chain connects TRBV19 to TRBJ1-5, with 7 positions matching TRBD1. The CDR3 length is 16 residues. The germline CDR1 and CDR2 sequences are LNHDA and SQIVND (reference sequence). Unmatched junction bases numbered 7, after V lost 1 base and J lost 4 bases.

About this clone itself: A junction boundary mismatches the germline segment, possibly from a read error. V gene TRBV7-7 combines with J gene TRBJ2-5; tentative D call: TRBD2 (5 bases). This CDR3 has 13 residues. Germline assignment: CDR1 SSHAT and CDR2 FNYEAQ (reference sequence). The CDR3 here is CASSAGVKETQYF. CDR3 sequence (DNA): TGTGCTAGCAGCGCCGGGGTTAAAGAGACCCAGTACTTC. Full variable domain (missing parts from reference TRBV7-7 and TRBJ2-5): GAGVSQSPRYKVTKRGQDVTLRCDPISSHATLYWYQQALGQGPEFLTYFNYEAQPDKSGLPSDRFSAERPEGSISTLTIQRTEQRDSAMYRCASSAGVKETQYFGPGTRLLVL.

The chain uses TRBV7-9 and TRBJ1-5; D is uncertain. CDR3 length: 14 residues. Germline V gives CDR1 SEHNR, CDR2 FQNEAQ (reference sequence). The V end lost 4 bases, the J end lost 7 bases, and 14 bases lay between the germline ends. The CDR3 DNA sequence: TGTGCCAGCAGCTGGGGTTTAGAGGGACAGCCCCAGCATTTT. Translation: CASSWGLEGQPQHF. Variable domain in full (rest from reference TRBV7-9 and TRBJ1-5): DTGVSQNPRHKITKRGQNVTFRCDPISEHNRLYWYRQTLGQGPEFLTYFQNEAQLEKSRLLSDRFSAERPKGSFSTLEIQRTEQGDSAMYLCASSWGLEGQPQHFGDGTRLSIL.

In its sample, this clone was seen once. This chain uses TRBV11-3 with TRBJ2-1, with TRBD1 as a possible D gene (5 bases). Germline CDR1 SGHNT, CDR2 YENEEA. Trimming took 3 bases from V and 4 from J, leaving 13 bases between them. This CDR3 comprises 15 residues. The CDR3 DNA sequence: TGTGCCAGCAGCTTGGAGACAGCCCAATACAATGAGCAGTTCTTC. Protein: CASSLETAQYNEQFF.

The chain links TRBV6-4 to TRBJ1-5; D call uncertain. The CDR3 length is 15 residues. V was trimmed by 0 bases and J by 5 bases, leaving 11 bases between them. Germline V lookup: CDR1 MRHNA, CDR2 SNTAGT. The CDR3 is CASSDSRGSHQPQHF. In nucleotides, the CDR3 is TGTGCCAGCAGTGACTCGAGAGGGAGCCATCAGCCCCAGCATTTT.

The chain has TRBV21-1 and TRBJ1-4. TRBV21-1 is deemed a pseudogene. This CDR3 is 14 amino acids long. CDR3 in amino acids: CASSKALDSEKLFF. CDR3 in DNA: TGTGCCAGCAGCAAAGCTTTAGACTCTGAAAAACTGTTTTTT.

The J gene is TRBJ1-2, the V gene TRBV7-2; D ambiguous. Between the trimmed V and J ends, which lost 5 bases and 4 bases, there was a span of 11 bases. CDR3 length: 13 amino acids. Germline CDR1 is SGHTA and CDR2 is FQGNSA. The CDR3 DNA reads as TGTGCCAGCAGCCCTGGATTTCTCTATGGCTACACCTTC. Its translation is CASSPGFLYGYTF.

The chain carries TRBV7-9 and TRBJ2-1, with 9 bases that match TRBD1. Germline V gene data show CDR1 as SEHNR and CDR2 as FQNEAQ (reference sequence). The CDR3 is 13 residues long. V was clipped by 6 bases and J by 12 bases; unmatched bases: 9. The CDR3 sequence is CASRLGQGNRQFF. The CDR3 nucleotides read TGTGCCAGCAGACTGGGACAGGGTAATCGGCAGTTCTTC.

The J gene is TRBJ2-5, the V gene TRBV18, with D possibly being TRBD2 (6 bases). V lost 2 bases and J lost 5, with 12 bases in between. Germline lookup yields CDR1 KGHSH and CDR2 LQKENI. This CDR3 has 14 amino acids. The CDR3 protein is CASSPAPREETQYF. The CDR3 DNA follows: TGTGCCAGCTCACCAGCTCCTCGGGAGGAGACCCAGTACTTC.

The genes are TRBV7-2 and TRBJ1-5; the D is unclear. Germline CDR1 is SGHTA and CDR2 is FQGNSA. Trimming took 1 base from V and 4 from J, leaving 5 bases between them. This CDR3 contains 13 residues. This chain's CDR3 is CASSLGPNQPQHF. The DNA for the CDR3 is TGTGCCAGCAGCTTAGGACCGAATCAGCCCCAGCATTTT.